This paragraph reports one TCR beta chain. The antigen remains unidentified. One end of the junction fails to match germline, which may point to a read error. Method: immunoSEQ multiplex PCR; TCRdb's copy keeps in-frame clones and lacks some. The table lists 59,000 or so clones, around 82% of them singletons. The data originate from a study of OX40 agonist ivuxolimab in advanced cancers. Points from the study as a whole: CD8+ T cells were the subset that, on average, had more expanded clones than CD4+.

Per the germline V gene, CDR1 is SGHTA and CDR2 is FQGTGA. The CDR3 totals 15 residues. Systemic immunosuppression or a history of autoimmune disease excluded patients. Sample: CD4+ or CD8+ T cells sorted from blood, taken in a trial of the OX40 agonist ivuxolimab. This clonotype was obtained from an adult with an advanced solid tumor such as melanoma, head and neck, liver or kidney cancer. This chain uses TRBV7-3 with TRBJ1-2; 10 nucleotides agree with TRBD1. CDR3 nucleotide sequence: TGCGCCAGCAGCCAAGGGGACAGGGGAAACGATGGCTACACCTTC. Its protein is CASSQGDRGNDGYTF.